Following are 2 T cell receptor beta chains from one sample sequenced in a study of T-cell memory formation after mild COVID-19. TCRdb re-analysed the 5' RACE reads in MiXCR, keeping a single row per CDR3 protein. The table shows some 250,000 distinct CDR3 sequences, with roughly 17% occurring only once. The sequencing sample was made of PBMCs or a T cell subset sorted from them (not recorded which). The receptors stem from a man aged 18 to 35 who had mild COVID-19 (a few samples of this study predate the infection). Cell type and time point are not known.

This clonotype was observed a few times. V and J are TRBV20-1 and TRBJ1-1, with D possibly matching TRBD1 (5 bases). Trimming pared 5 bases from V and 7 bases from J, leaving 17 bases between. CDR3 length: 13 amino acids. Germline V gives CDR1 DFQATT, CDR2 SNEGSKA (reference sequence). CDR3 sequence: CSARTRGDGEAFF. DNA for the CDR3: TGCAGTGCTCGCACTCGGGGGGACGGTGAAGCTTTCTTT.

The V call is TRBV9, the J call TRBJ2-7; D remains unclear. The germline V gene encodes CDR1 SGDLS and CDR2 YYNGEE. The CDR3 has 13 residues. The germline V and J ends were trimmed by 1 base and 1 base, with 6 bases remaining between them. CDR3 nucleotide sequence: TGTGCCAGCAGCGTAAGGGCGTCCTACGAGCAGTACTTC. This encodes CASSVRASYEQYF.